A single sample is the source of the 8 T cell receptor beta chains below, sequenced in a study of response to subunit inactivated influenza vaccine. TCRdb analysed the RT-PCR reads with MiXCR anew, one entry per CDR3 protein. Found here are around 600,000 distinct CDR3 sequences, 10% to 12% of them singletons; the top ten hold 9.5% to 11%. A further study also used this sample, focusing on T cells expressing NK-cell markers. Per that study: UMI-tagged 5'RACE template switching yielded the TCR beta cDNA.

The starting material was PBMCs from blood, obtained on the day of vaccination. The receptor source for this set is a man aged 50 or older who received an inactivated influenza vaccine.

This clonotype was seen repeatedly, ten times or more. The J gene is TRBJ2-2, the V gene TRBV12-3 or TRBV12-4; D unresolved. V was pared by 3 bases and J by 4 bases, with 12 bases between. This CDR3 spans 15 amino acids. The CDR3 region has the DNA TGTGCCAGCAGTTTTTTCGGTAGTAGCACCGGGGAGCTGTTTTTT. This translates into CASSFFGSSTGELFF.

This clonotype was detected only a few times. The rearrangement links TRBV20-1 to TRBJ2-1, with 8 nucleotides matching TRBD1. Germline assignment: CDR1 DFQATT and CDR2 SNEGSKA (reference sequence). Trimming took 5 bases from V and 0 from J; bases not matched to a gene: 15. The CDR3 runs 18 residues. The CDR3 bases are TGCAGTGCTTCCCGGGACAGGCAACATGCAAGCTCCTACAATGAGCAGTTCTTC. It codes for CSASRDRQHASSYNEQFF.

This clonotype was observed many times. V and J are TRBV10-3 and TRBJ2-7; the D gene is possibly TRBD1 (6 bases). The length of the CDR3 is 16 residues. Germline-derived CDR1 and CDR2 are ENHRY and SYGVKD. Trimming removed 2 bases at V and 2 bases at J, with 16 bases between. The CDR3 bases are TGTGCCATCAGTGAGGGGACACCCACCAGGCCCTACGAGCAGTACTTC. It encodes CAISEGTPTRPYEQYF.

This clonotype occurred a few times. The chain links TRBV29-1 to TRBJ2-3, with 8 nucleotides matching TRBD1. Germline CDR1 and CDR2: SQVTM and ANQGSEA. V gave up 7 bases and J gave up 5 bases; unmatched junction bases: 2. The CDR3 is made up of 11 amino acids. The CDR3 DNA sequence: TGCAGCGGAGACAGGGGAGATACGCAGTATTTT. It is translated as CSGDRGDTQYF.

This clonotype was seen a few times. The rearrangement links TRBV7-2 to TRBJ2-1; the D call may be TRBD1 or TRBD2 (5 bases each). The length of the CDR3 is 16 residues. Trimming removed 1 base from V and 6 bases from J, with 16 bases in between. Germline V lookup: CDR1 SGHTA, CDR2 FQGNSA. CDR3 loop: CASSLGGVFTGNEQFF. CDR3 bases: TGTGCCAGCAGCTTAGGAGGGGTTTTTACGGGCAATGAGCAGTTCTTC.

This chain joins TRBV20-1 and TRBJ1-1, with D possibly matching TRBD1 (5 bases). Germline V gene data show CDR1 as DFQATT and CDR2 as SNEGSKA (reference sequence). This CDR3 has 14 residues. V lost 2 bases to trimming and J lost 8 bases, with 18 bases between them. The CDR3 bases are TGCAGTGCTAGAAAAAGGGGACCGTTTACGGAAGCTTTCTTT. It yields the protein CSARKRGPFTEAFF.

Only one count was recorded for this clonotype. The chain carries TRBV25-1 and TRBJ2-5, with D unresolved. There are 14 residues in the CDR3. CDR1 and CDR2 (germline): MGHDK, SYGVNS. V was trimmed by 6 bases and J by 5 bases, leaving 16 bases between them. The CDR3 DNA reads TGTGCCAGCAGCGTAGGTGGCCTCGGGGAGACCCAGTACTTC. Translating gives CASSVGGLGETQYF.

J is TRBJ1-1 and V is TRBV12-3 or TRBV12-4, with D possibly TRBD1 on 6 matching bases. Trimming left V 6 bases short and J 1 base short, with 12 bases between. The CDR3 length is 14 residues. The CDR3 nucleotides read TGTGCCAGCAGCCGGGACACACGGAACACTGAAGCTTTCTTT. Protein sequence: CASSRDTRNTEAFF.